Listed here is a single TCR beta chain. The ends were cut back, 3 bases at V and 8 bases at J, with 13 bases in the middle. Germline V lookup: CDR1 SQVTM, CDR2 ANQGSEA. There are 12 residues in the CDR3. Authors' methods: Reference gene primer amplification yielded estimated nucleated cell counts. Sequencing was performed with immunoSEQ multiplex PCR; in TCRdb, only in-frame clones are kept and a portion is missing. V and J calls and clone size come straight from that table; D and trimming were deduced from the DNA. This table has 200,000 to 250,000 clones, approximately 86% appearing once. This sample is part of a study of blood T cell repertoires in COVID-19. Study summary: From the United States, Italy and Spain came samples of acute and convalescent COVID-19. Sample material is recorded as cDNA or gDNA derived from T cells, B-cell-depleted T cells, or PBMCs.

The sequenced sample was peripheral blood. The receptor comes from an elderly woman with active or convalescent COVID-19. The gene calls are TRBV29-1 and TRBJ1-2; D remains ambiguous. The CDR3 DNA sequence: TGCAGCGTTGAGAACCACTTGGAGGGCTACACCTTC. It translates to CSVENHLEGYTF.